This T cell receptor (beta chain) is from a study of blood T cells in healthy people across ages. The CDR3 extends over 14 amino acids. Germline CDR1 MDHEN, CDR2 SYDVKM. V shed 8 bases and J shed 4 bases, with 16 bases lying between them. It was with a sample-barcoded 5' primer and a J-beta primer mix that a second PCR of roughly 7 to 12 cycles was run. TCRdb called the 5' RACE reads again in MiXCR, with one record for every CDR3 protein. The sample includes 710,000 or so distinct CDR3 sequences, about a third of them seen just once. This clonotype was observed a few times. This clone may be a read error of a much larger clone one base away.

The receptor's source is an elderly woman in good health. V is TRBV28 and J is TRBJ2-3; perhaps TRBD2 as D (6 bases). The sequenced sample was blood. The CDR3 nucleotides are TGTGCCAGCGGGCAAACAGGAGGGGCAGATACGCAGTATTTT. Protein product: CASGQTGGADTQYF.